This T cell receptor beta chain was identified during a study of cytomegalovirus exposure and HLA in healthy donors. Amplification used 60 Vbeta primers and 13 Jbeta primers. Some clones are missing from TCRdb's copy, which holds only in-frame ones; the method was immunoSEQ multiplex PCR. This table holds more than 95,000 clones. The V gene end was trimmed by 3 bases and the J gene end by 11 bases; junction bases not matched to a gene: 7. The CDR3 is made up of 14 amino acids. CDR1 is MGHRA and CDR2 is YSYEKL in the germline V gene. Healthy bone marrow donors made up the donor group. This TCR was sampled from a man aged 18 to 29 in good health and CMV-seronegative. The rearrangement joins TRBV4-1 to TRBJ1-1, with 12 nucleotides matching TRBD1. Material: PBMCs. DNA for the CDR3: TGCGCCAGCAGCCAGGGGGACAGGGGGCTTAGCGCTTTCTTT. Protein: CASSQGDRGLSAFF.